Following are 21 T cell receptor beta chains from one sample sequenced in a study of PD-1 blockade in classical Hodgkin lymphoma. Produced via immunoSEQ multiplex PCR; TCRdb's table is partial and in-frame only. The table has 66,000 or so clones, 65% to 75% seen once. Every patient relapsed after autologous stem cell transplantation, and brentuximab vedotin exposure varied. The source material was peripheral blood mononuclear cells (PBMCs), sampled before the second cycle of nivolumab. These receptors came from a human donor with classical Hodgkin lymphoma.

The gene calls are TRBV6-1 and TRBJ2-7, with no clear D. V was clipped by 3 bases and J by 1 base, with 13 bases between them. CDR1 is MNHNS and CDR2 is SASEGT in the germline V gene. CDR3 length: 15 amino acids. The CDR3: CASSEELGNSYEQYF. The CDR3 coding sequence is TGTGCCAGCAGTGAGGAGTTAGGGAATTCCTACGAGCAGTACTTC.

This rearrangement joins TRBV5-1 to TRBJ1-2, with 8 bases that match TRBD1. The CDR3 consists of 13 residues. V dropped 4 bases and J dropped 6; count of bases not matched to a gene: 5. Per the germline V gene, CDR1 is SGHRS and CDR2 is YFSETQ. The CDR3 is CASSHAQGDGYTF. The CDR3, as DNA: TGCGCCAGCAGCCACGCACAGGGGGATGGCTACACCTTC.

The CDR3 loop reads CASGQQGAYEQYF. The CDR3 coding sequence is TGTGCTAGTGGACAACAGGGGGCCTACGAGCAGTACTTC. V usage is TRBV12-5 and J usage is TRBJ2-7; 8 bases fit TRBD1. CDR3 length: 13 residues. With V trimmed by 6 bases and J by 2 bases, 3 bases remained unmatched. The germline gives CDR1 LGHNT, CDR2 FRNRAP. Based on the CDR3 plus reference TRBV12-5 and TRBJ2-7, the full variable domain is DARVTQTPRHKVTEMGQEVTMRCQPILGHNTVFWYRQTMMQGLELLAYFRNRAPLDDSGMPKDRFSAEMPDATLATLKIQPSEPRDSAVYFCASGQQGAYEQYFGPGTRLTVT.

This clone was recorded once. V usage is TRBV11-3 and J usage is TRBJ2-5; 9 bases are a match to TRBD1. The J call may be faulty, since TRBJ2-7 better matches the DNA end. Looked up from germline, CDR1 is SGHNT and CDR2 is YENEEA. CDR3 length: 13 residues. CDR3 loop: CASSQGQGYEQYF. The CDR3 DNA reads as TGTGCCAGCAGCCAGGGACAGGGATACGAGCAGTACTTC.

This chain links TRBV6-1 with TRBJ2-5, with D unclear. CDR1 is MNHNS and CDR2 is SASEGT in the germline V gene. The CDR3 has 16 amino acids. Trimming stripped 3 bases from V and 2 bases from J, with 16 bases between. As DNA, the CDR3 is TGTGCCAGCAGTGAGCGAGTGGGAACAGTTCAAGAGACCCAGTACTTC. Translation: CASSERVGTVQETQYF.

J is TRBJ1-2 and V is TRBV2, with TRBD1 matching over 7 bases. This CDR3 has 14 amino acids. The junction had 11 bases not matched to a gene; V was cut back by 3 bases and J by 10 bases. Germline CDR1 and CDR2: SNHLY and FYNNEI. CDR3 loop: CASSEGTAVNDYTF. The CDR3 nucleotides are TGTGCCAGCAGTGAGGGGACAGCAGTGAACGACTACACCTTC.

For this clone: Other DNA sequences in the sample encode the same CDR3. The gene calls are TRBV18 and TRBJ1-1, with TRBD1 as a possible D gene (6 bases). Germline V gives CDR1 KGHSH, CDR2 LQKENI. CDR3 length: 13 amino acids. Deletions cut 6 bases from V and 1 base from J, with 9 bases between. The CDR3 DNA reads as TGTGCCAGCTCGTCACAGGGGAACACTGAAGCTTTCTTT. It yields the protein CASSSQGNTEAFF.

The genes are TRBV6-1 and TRBJ1-5; unclear D gene. V lost 6 bases and J lost 13, with 7 bases in between. The CDR3 is made up of 9 amino acids. Germline CDR1 and CDR2: MNHNS and SASEGT. The DNA of the CDR3 is TGTGCCAGCAGCCGATCGCAGCATTTT. Translating it yields CASSRSQHF.

The chain links TRBV19 to TRBJ1-3, with 8 nucleotides matching TRBD1. Germline assignment: CDR1 LNHDA and CDR2 SQIVND (reference sequence). Trimming at V came to 7 bases and at J to 4 bases, leaving 21 bases not matched to a gene. The CDR3 covers 19 residues. The CDR3 protein is CASTSDRVSGNSPGNTIYF. The CDR3 DNA sequence: TGTGCCAGTACCTCGGACAGGGTTTCGGGCAATTCCCCCGGAAACACCATATATTTT.

A few counts support this clone. The chain joins TRBV6-6 to TRBJ2-2; 12 nucleotides align to TRBD2. Losses at the gene ends were 5 bases for V and 7 bases for J; bases not matched to a gene: 5. Germline CDR1 reads MNHNY; CDR2 reads SVGAGI (reference sequence). The CDR3 is 15 amino acids. The CDR3 DNA sequence: TGTGCCAGCAGTCGGACTAGCGGGGTTGGCGGGGAGCTGTTTTTT. As protein: CASSRTSGVGGELFF.

This clone was seen a few times. V usage is TRBV7-9 and J usage is TRBJ1-4, with D possibly TRBD1 on 5 matching bases. Deletions cut 2 bases from V and 3 bases from J, with 7 bases between. Germline V lookup: CDR1 SEHNR, CDR2 FQNEAQ (reference sequence). This CDR3 is 14 amino acids long. DNA of the CDR3: TGTGCCAGCAGCTTAAGGACATCTAATGAAAAACTGTTTTTT. This encodes CASSLRTSNEKLFF.

V gene TRBV28 combines with J gene TRBJ1-1; 8 nucleotides line up with TRBD1. The CDR3 totals 14 residues. J gave up 5 bases and V 6 bases, and 8 bases lay outside the gene matches. CDR1 and CDR2 (germline): MDHEN, SYDVKM. The chain's CDR3 is CASSLGQDKTEAFF. The CDR3 DNA is TGTGCCAGCAGCCTGGGACAGGACAAGACTGAAGCTTTCTTT.

V is TRBV5-1 and J is TRBJ1-1, with D uncertain. V was shortened by 5 bases and J by 0 bases, with 8 bases between the two germline ends. In germline, CDR1 is SGHRS, CDR2 YFSETQ. The CDR3 extends over 13 amino acids. The CDR3 DNA sequence: TGCGCCAGCAGGGTAACCATGAACACTGAAGCTTTCTTT. Encoded protein: CASRVTMNTEAFF.

V gene TRBV11-2 combines with J gene TRBJ1-1; D gene ambiguous. The V gene lost 2 bases and the J gene lost 3 bases, with 7 bases spanning the gap. The CDR3 consists of 13 residues. CDR1 SGHAT and CDR2 FQNNGV come from the germline V gene. CDR3 DNA: TGTGCCAGCAGCTTAAGGGTGGACACTGAAGCTTTCTTT. This encodes CASSLRVDTEAFF.

V is TRBV27 and J is TRBJ2-7, with D unclear. CDR3 length: 16 residues. V lost 1 base, J lost 7 bases, and 20 bases lay in between. Germline V gene sequence: CDR1 MNHEY, CDR2 SMNVEV (reference sequence). CDR3 amino acids: CASSLLRSGGPLEQYF. The CDR3 DNA is TGTGCCAGCAGTTTATTAAGAAGTGGTGGTCCGTTAGAGCAGTACTTC.

The rearrangement links TRBV4-1 to TRBJ2-1, with 9 bases that match TRBD2. The trim removed 1 base at V and 8 bases at J, leaving 15 bases unmatched. Germline CDR1 and CDR2: MGHRA and YSYEKL. The CDR3 sequence is 18 residues long. CDR3 nucleotide sequence: TGCGCCAGCAGCCAAGGCGGCCTCCTGCTAGCGGGAACGGATGAGCAGTTCTTC. It is translated as CASSQGGLLLAGTDEQFF.

The chain carries TRBV5-1 and TRBJ2-7; tentatively, D is TRBD1 (6 bases). V lost 1 base to trimming and J lost 2 bases, with 7 bases between them. Germline CDR1 is SGHRS and CDR2 is YFSETQ. CDR3 size: 13 residues. CDR3 region: CASSLWDTYEQYF. DNA of the CDR3: TGCGCCAGCAGCTTGTGGGACACCTACGAGCAGTACTTC.

The rearrangement links TRBV6-6 to TRBJ2-7; tentative D call: TRBD1 (5 bases). CDR3 length: 13 residues. Germline CDR1 reads MNHNY; CDR2 reads SVGAGI (reference sequence). Trimming removed 5 bases from V and 1 base from J, with 9 bases in between. The CDR3 here is CASSPGQSYEQYF. The DNA for the CDR3 is TGTGCCAGCAGTCCTGGACAATCCTACGAGCAGTACTTC.

The chain combines TRBV11-3 with TRBJ1-6; 8 nucleotides match TRBD1. Germline trimming cut 3 bases from V and 10 bases from J; bases unmatched to any gene: 5. This CDR3 is built from 14 residues. The V gene's germline CDR1 is SGHNT and CDR2 YENEEA. The CDR3 loop reads CASSFGQGGSPLHF. The CDR3 DNA reads TGTGCCAGCAGCTTTGGACAGGGAGGATCACCCCTCCACTTT.

The chain is built from TRBV7-9 and TRBJ2-5, with a tentative D call TRBD1 (6 bases). The CDR3 totals 15 residues. Germline V gene data show CDR1 as SEHNR and CDR2 as FQNEAQ (reference sequence). V lost 8 bases and J lost 5, with 21 bases in between. The CDR3 DNA reads TGTGCCAGCGGAAGCTCCGAGACAGGCTGGGAGACCCAGTACTTC. This translates into CASGSSETGWETQYF.

This clone was observed a few times. J is TRBJ1-1 and V is TRBV6-1; D remains ambiguous. Per the germline V gene, CDR1 is MNHNS and CDR2 is SASEGT. The ends were cut back, 3 bases at V and 5 bases at J, with 16 bases in the middle. This CDR3 spans 15 amino acids. This chain's CDR3 is CASSEYGRGLTEAFF. The CDR3 coding sequence is TGTGCCAGCAGTGAGTACGGCAGAGGGTTGACTGAAGCTTTCTTT.